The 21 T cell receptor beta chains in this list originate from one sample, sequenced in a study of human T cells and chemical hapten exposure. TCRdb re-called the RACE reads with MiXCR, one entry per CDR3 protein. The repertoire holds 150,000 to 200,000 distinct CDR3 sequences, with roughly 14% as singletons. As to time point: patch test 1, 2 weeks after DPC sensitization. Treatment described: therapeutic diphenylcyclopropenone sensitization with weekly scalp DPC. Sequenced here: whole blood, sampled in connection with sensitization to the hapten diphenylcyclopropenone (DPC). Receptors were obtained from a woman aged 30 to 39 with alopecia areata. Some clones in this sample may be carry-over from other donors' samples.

In DNA, the CDR3 is TGTGCCAGCAGTGAGACCGGAGGGATTCAGCCCCAGCATTTT. Translated: CASSETGGIQPQHF. The rearrangement uses TRBV6-5 and TRBJ1-5; D not certain. V was trimmed by 5 bases and J by 6 bases, leaving 14 bases between them. The CDR3 is 14 residues long. Germline V gives CDR1 MNHEY, CDR2 SVGAGI.

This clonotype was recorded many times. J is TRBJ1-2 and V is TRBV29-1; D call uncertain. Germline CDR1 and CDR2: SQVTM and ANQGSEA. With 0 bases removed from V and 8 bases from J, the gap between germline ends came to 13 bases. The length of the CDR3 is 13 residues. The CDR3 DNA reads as TGCAGCGTTGAAGATTCAAGCGGGAGGGGCTACACCTTC. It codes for CSVEDSSGRGYTF.

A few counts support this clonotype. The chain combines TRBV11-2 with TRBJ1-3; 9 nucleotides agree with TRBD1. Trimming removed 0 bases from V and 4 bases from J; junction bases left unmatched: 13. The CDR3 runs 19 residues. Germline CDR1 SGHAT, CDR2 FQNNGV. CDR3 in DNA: TGTGCCAGCAGCTTAGAGGGGACAGGGTTCCTTTCGGGAGGAAACACCATATATTTT. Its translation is CASSLEGTGFLSGGNTIYF. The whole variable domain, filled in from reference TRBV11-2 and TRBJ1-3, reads EAGVAQSPRYKIIEKRQSVAFWCNPISGHATLYWYQQILGQGPKLLIQFQNNGVVDDSQLPKDRFSAERLKGVDSTLKIQPAKLEDSAVYLCASSLEGTGFLSGGNTIYFGEGSWLTVV.

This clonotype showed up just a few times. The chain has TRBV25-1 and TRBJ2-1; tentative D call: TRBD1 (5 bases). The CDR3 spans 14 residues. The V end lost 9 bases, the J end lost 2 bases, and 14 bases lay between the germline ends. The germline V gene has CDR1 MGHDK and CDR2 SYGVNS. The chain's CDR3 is CASPTGWPYNEQFF. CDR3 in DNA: TGTGCCAGTCCCACAGGTTGGCCCTACAATGAGCAGTTCTTC.

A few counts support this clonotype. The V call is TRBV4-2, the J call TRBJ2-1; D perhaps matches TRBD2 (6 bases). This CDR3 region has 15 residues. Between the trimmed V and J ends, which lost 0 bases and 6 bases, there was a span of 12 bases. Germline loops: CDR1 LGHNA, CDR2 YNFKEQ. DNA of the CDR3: TGTGCCAGCAGCCAAGAAAGCGGGCTCTTCAATGAGCAGTTCTTC. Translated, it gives CASSQESGLFNEQFF.

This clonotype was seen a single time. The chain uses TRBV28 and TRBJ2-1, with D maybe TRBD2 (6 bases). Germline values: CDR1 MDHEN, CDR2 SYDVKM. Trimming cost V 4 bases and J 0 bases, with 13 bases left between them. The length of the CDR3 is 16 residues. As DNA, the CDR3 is TGTGCCAGCAGTTCCGAGCGGGCCCTCTCCTACAATGAGCAGTTCTTC. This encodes CASSSERALSYNEQFF.

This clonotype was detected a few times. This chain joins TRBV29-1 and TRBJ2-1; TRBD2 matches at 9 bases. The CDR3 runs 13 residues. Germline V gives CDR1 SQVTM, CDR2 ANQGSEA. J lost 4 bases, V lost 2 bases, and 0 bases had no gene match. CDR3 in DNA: TGCAGCGTTGAACTAGCGGGGTACAATGAGCAGTTCTTC. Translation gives CSVELAGYNEQFF.

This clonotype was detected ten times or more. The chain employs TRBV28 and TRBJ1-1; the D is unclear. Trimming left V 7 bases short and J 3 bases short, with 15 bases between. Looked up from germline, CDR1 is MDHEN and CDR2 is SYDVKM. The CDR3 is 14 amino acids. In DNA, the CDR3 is TGTGCCAGCATTCCCGGAGGAATTTACACTGAAGCTTTCTTT. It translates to CASIPGGIYTEAFF.

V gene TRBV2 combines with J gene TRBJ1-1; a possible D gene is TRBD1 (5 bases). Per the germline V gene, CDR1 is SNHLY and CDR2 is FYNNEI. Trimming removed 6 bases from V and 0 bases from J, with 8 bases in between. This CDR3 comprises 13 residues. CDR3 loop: CASRGVVNTEAFF. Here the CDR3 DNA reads TGTGCCAGCAGGGGGGTGGTGAACACTGAAGCTTTCTTT.

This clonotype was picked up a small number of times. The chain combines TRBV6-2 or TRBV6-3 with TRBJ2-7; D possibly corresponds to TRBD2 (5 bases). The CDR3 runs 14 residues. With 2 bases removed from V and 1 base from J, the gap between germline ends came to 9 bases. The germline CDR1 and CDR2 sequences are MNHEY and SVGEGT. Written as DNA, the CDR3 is TGTGCCAGCAGTTACGCGGGCGGATCCTACGAGCAGTACTTC. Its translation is CASSYAGGSYEQYF.

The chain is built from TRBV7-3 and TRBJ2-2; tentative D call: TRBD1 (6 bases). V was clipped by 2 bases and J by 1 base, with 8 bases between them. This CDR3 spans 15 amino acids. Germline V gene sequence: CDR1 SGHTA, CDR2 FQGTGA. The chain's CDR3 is CASSLSTGNTGELFF. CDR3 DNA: TGTGCCAGCAGCTTATCGACAGGGAACACCGGGGAGCTGTTTTTT.

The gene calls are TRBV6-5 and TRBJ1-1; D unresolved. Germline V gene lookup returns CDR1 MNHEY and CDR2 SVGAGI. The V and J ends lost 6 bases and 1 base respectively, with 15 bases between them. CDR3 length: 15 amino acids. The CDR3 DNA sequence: TGTGCCAGCAGGGAGGGTGTGGGGTGGAACACTGAAGCTTTCTTT. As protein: CASREGVGWNTEAFF.

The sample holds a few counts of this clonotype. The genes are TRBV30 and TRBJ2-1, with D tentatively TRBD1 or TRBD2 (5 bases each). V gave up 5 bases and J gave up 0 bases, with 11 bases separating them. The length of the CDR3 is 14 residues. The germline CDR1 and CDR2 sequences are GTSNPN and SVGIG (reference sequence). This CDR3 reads CAWAGASSYNEQFF. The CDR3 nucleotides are TGTGCCTGGGCCGGGGCCAGCTCCTACAATGAGCAGTTCTTC.

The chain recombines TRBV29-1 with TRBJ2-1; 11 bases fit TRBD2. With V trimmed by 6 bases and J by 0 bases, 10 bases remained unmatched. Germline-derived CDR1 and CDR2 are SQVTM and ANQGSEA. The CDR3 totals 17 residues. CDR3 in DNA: TGCAGCGTGATCCCACTAGCGGGAGAGATCTCCTACAATGAGCAGTTCTTC. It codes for CSVIPLAGEISYNEQFF.

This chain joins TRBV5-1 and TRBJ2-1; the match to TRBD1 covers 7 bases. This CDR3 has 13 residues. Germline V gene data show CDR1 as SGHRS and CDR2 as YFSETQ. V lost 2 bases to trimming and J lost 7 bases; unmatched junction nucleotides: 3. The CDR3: CASSFNRGNEQFF. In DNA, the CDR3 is TGCGCCAGCAGCTTTAACAGGGGAAATGAGCAGTTCTTC. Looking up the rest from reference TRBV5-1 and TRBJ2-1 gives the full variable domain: KAGVTQTPRYLIKTRGQQVTLSCSPISGHRSVSWYQQTPGQGLQFLFEYFSETQRNKGNFPGRFSGRQFSNSRSEMNVSTLELGDSALYLCASSFNRGNEQFFGPGTRLTVL.

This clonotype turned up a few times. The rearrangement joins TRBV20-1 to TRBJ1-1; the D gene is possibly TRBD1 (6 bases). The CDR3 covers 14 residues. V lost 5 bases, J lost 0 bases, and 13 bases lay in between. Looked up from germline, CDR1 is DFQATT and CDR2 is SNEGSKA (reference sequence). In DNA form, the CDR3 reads TGCAGTGCTTATCCAACAGGGATGAACACTGAAGCTTTCTTT. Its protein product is CSAYPTGMNTEAFF.

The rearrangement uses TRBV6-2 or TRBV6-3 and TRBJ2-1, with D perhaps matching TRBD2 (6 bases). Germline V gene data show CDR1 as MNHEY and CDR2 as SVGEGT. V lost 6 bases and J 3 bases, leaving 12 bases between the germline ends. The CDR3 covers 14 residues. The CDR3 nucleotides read TGTGCCAGCAGATTTAGCGGAAACTACAATGAGCAGTTCTTC. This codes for CASRFSGNYNEQFF.

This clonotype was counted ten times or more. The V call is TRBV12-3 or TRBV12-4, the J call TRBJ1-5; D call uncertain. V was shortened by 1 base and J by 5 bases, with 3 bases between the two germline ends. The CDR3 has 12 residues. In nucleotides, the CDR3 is TGTGCCAGCAGTTTAGACGATCAGCCCCAGCATTTT. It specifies CASSLDDQPQHF.

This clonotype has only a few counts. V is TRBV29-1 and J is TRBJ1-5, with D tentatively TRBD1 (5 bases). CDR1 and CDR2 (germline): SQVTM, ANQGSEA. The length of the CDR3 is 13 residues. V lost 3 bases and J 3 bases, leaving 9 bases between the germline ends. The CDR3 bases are TGCAGCGTTGAGGCAGGGTTCAATCAGCCCCAGCATTTT. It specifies CSVEAGFNQPQHF.

CDR3 nucleotide sequence: TGTGCCACCCAGCTTTTCGGGGACGAAGCTTTCTTT. Residues: CATQLFGDEAFF. The chain links TRBV7-9 to TRBJ1-1; weak D call: TRBD1 (5 bases). Germline V CDR1 and CDR2: SEHNR, FQNEAQ (reference sequence). This CDR3 has 12 residues. V lost 10 bases and J 8 bases, leaving 17 bases between the germline ends.

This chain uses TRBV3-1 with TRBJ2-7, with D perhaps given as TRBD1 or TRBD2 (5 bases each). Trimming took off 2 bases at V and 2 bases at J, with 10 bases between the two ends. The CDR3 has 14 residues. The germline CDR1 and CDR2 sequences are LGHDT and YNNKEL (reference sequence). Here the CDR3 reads CASSQMRGPYEQYF. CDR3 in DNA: TGTGCCAGCAGCCAAATGAGGGGACCCTACGAGCAGTACTTC.